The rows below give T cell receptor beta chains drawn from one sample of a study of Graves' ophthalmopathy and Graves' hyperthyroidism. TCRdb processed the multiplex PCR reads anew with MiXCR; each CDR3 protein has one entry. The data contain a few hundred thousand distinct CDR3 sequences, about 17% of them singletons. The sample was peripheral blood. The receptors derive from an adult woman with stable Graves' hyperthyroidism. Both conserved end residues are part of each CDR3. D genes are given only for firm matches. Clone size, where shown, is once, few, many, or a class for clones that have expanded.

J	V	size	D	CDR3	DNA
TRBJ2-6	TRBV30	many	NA	CAWSRDFGANVLTF	TGTGCCTGGAGTAGAGATTTCGGGGCCAACGTCCTGACTTTC
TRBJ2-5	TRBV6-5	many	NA	CASSYGQEETQYF	TGTGCCAGCAGTTACGGGCAGGAAGAGACCCAGTACTTC
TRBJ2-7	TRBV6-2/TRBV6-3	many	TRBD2	CASSLGGSGSYEQYF	TGTGCCAGCAGCCTCGGGGGTAGCGGGAGTTACGAGCAGTACTTC
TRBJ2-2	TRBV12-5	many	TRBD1	CASGLAQRTGYTGELFF	TGTGCTAGTGGTTTGGCCCAGAGGACAGGGTACACCGGGGAGCTGTTTTTT
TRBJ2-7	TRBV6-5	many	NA	CASSYSFGQEQYF	TGTGCCAGCAGTTACTCGTTTGGTCAAGAGCAGTACTTC
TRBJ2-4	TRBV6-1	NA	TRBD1	CASRDRVAKNIQYF	TGTGCCAGCAGGGACAGGGTTGCCAAAAACATTCAGTACTTC
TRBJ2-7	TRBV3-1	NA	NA	CASSQGEGSYEQYF	TGTGCCAGCAGCCAAGGGGAAGGGTCCTACGAGCAGTACTTC
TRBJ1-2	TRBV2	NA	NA	CASSRTRANYGYTF	TGTGCCAGCAGTCGGACAAGAGCTAACTATGGCTACACCTTC
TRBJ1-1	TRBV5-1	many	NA	CASSPGQRNTEAFF	TGCGCCAGCAGCCCAGGACAGAGGAACACTGAAGCTTTCTTT
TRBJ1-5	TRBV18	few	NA	CASSQGRGVNQPQHF	TGTGCCAGCTCACAGGGGCGAGGGGTCAATCAGCCCCAGCATTTT
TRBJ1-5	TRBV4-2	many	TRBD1	CASSQDIVRTGGQPQHF	TGTGCCAGCAGCCAAGATATAGTACGGACAGGGGGTCAGCCCCAGCATTTT
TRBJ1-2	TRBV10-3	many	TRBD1	CAISESQGNYGYTF	TGTGCCATCAGTGAGTCACAGGGGAACTATGGCTACACCTTC
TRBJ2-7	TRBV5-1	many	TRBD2	CASSLGGLGFYEQYF	TGCGCCAGCAGCTTGGGGGGACTAGGGTTCTACGAGCAGTACTTC
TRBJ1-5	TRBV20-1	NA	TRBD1	CSAIKAGQGGNGNQPQHF	TGCAGTGCTATAAAAGCGGGACAGGGTGGCAATGGCAATCAGCCCCAGCATTTT
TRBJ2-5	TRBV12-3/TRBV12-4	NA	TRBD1	CASSRTGALGTKVLF	TGTGCCAGCAGTCGGACAGGGGCCCTCGGTACCAAGGTCTTATTC
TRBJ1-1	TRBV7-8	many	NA	CASSLDLKWGAFF	TGTGCCAGCAGCTTAGACCTAAAGTGGGGAGCTTTCTTT
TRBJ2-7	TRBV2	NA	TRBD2	CASSETTSGSLSYEQYF	TGTGCCAGCAGTGAAACTACTAGCGGGAGCCTCTCCTACGAGCAGTACTTC
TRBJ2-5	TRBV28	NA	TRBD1	CASSLAGSAVQGAQYF	TGTGCCAGCAGTTTAGCCGGGTCGGCCGTACAGGGGGCCCAGTACTTC
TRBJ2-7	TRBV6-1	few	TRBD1	CASRGDRPHEQYF	TGTGCCAGCAGGGGGGACAGGCCCCACGAGCAGTACTTC
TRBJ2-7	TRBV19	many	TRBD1	CASSRRQGAGEQYF	TGTGCCAGTAGTCGACGACAGGGGGCGGGCGAGCAGTACTTC
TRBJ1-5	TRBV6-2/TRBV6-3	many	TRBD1	CASSYHSWTGDDQPQHF	TGTGCCAGCAGTTACCATTCCTGGACAGGGGACGATCAGCCCCAGCATTTT
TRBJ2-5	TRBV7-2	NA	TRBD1	CASSQQGQTQYF	TGTGCCAGCAGCCAACAGGGGCAGACCCAGTACTTC
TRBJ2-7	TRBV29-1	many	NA	CSVGPGKEVYEQYF	TGCAGCGTTGGGCCGGGGAAGGAGGTCTACGAGCAGTACTTC
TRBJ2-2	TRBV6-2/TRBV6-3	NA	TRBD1	CASSGRDSVAGELFF	TGTGCCAGCAGTGGCCGGGACAGCGTCGCCGGGGAGCTGTTTTTT
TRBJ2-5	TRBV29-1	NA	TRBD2	CSVLGGGGLETQYF	TGCAGCGTTCTCGGGGGGGGGGGCTTGGAGACCCAGTACTTC
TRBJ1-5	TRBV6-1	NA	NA	CASSKGLPGQGQPQHF	TGTGCCAGCAGTAAAGGGCTCCCGGGACAAGGTCAGCCCCAGCATTTT
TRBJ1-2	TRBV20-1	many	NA	CSARDTAVNYGYTF	TGCAGTGCTAGAGATACAGCAGTAAACTATGGCTACACCTTC
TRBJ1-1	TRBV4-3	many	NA	CASSQERPGLAAEAFF	TGCGCCAGCAGCCAAGAACGGCCAGGACTTGCTGCTGAAGCTTTCTTT
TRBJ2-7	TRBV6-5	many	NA	CASKTISYEQYF	TGTGCCAGCAAGACTATCTCCTACGAGCAGTACTTC
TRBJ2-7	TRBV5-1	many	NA	CASSSLVGSTSEQYF	TGCGCCAGCAGCTCCCTCGTAGGGTCGACCTCCGAGCAGTACTTC
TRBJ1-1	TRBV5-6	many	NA	CASSSGLVTAEAFF	TGTGCCAGCAGCTCGGGACTTGTTACGGCTGAAGCTTTCTTT
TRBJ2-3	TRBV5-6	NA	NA	CASSLSSNLDTDTQYF	TGTGCCAGCAGCTTGTCCAGTAATTTGGACACAGATACGCAGTATTTT
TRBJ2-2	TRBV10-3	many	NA	CAIGEGTGRNTGELFF	TGTGCCATCGGCGAAGGAACAGGCCGAAACACCGGGGAGCTGTTTTTT
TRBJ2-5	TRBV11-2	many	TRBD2	CASRKLATKETQYF	TGTGCCAGCAGGAAACTAGCGACTAAAGAGACCCAGTACTTC
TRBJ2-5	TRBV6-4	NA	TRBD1	CASRAGGVETQYF	TGTGCCAGCAGGGCAGGGGGCGTTGAGACCCAGTACTTC
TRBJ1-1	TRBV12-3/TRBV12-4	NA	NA	CASSLVVSVRLNTEAFF	TGTGCCAGCAGTTTGGTAGTATCGGTACGGTTGAACACTGAAGCTTTCTTT
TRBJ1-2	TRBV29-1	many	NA	CSVESGTF	TGCAGCGTTGAATCGGGGACCTTC
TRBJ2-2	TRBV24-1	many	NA	CATSPPDGGGELFF	TGTGCCACCAGCCCCCCGGACGGAGGCGGGGAGCTGTTTTTT
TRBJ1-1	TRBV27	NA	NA	CASSFYLNTEAFF	TGTGCCAGCAGTTTCTACCTAAACACTGAAGCTTTCTTT
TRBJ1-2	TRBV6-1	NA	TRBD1	CASSSGQGDGYTF	TGTGCCAGCAGTAGCGGACAGGGTGATGGCTACACCTTC
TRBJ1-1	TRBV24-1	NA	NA	CATSGAVGTEAFF	TGTGCCACCAGTGGGGCAGTTGGCACTGAAGCTTTCTTT
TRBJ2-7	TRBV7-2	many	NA	CASSQGLVAGYEQYF	TGTGCCAGCAGCCAGGGGTTGGTGGCGGGATACGAGCAGTACTTC
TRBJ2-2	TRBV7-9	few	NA	CASSLAGSDTGELFF	TGTGCCAGCAGTCTCGCCGGGAGCGACACCGGGGAGCTGTTTTTT
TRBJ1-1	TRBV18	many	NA	CASSEATGMNTEAFF	TGTGCCAGCTCAGAGGCGACGGGGATGAACACTGAAGCTTTCTTT
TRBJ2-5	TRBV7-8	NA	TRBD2	CASREREGGETQYF	TGTGCCAGCAGGGAGCGGGAGGGGGGAGAGACCCAGTACTTC
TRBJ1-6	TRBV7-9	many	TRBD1	CASSLRQGSNSPLHF	TGTGCCAGCAGCTTAAGACAGGGATCTAATTCACCCCTCCACTTT
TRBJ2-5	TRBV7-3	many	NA	CASSLNLGVQETQYF	TGTGCCAGCAGCTTAAACCTCGGGGTGCAAGAGACCCAGTACTTC
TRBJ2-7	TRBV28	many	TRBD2	CASRQIAGGPREQYF	TGTGCCAGCAGGCAGATAGCGGGAGGGCCACGGGAGCAGTACTTC
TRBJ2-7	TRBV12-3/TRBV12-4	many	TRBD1	CASRGTVPEQYF	TGTGCCAGCAGAGGGACAGTTCCCGAGCAGTACTTC
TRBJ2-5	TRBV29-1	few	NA	CSASHQETQYF	TGCAGCGCCTCCCACCAAGAGACCCAGTACTTC
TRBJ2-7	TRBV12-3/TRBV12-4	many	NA	CASSGMYEQYF	TGTGCCAGCAGTGGGATGTACGAGCAGTACTTC
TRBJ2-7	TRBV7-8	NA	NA	CASSSTIGKSYEQYF	TGTGCCAGCAGCTCTACTATCGGGAAGTCCTACGAGCAGTACTTC
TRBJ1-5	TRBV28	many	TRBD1	CASSKRTGTRPQHF	TGTGCCAGCAGCAAGAGGACAGGGACTCGGCCCCAGCATTTT
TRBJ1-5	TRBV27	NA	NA	CASSPRDGNQPQHF	TGTGCCAGCAGCCCCAGGGACGGCAATCAGCCCCAGCATTTT
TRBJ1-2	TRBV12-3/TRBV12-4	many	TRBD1	CASRRDRLYGYTF	TGTGCCAGCAGACGGGACAGGCTCTATGGCTACACCTTC
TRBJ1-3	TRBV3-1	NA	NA	CASSHHGERNTIYF	TGTGCCAGCAGCCATCACGGAGAGAGAAACACCATATATTTT
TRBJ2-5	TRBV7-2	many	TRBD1	CASSSATGIGETQYF	TGTGCCAGCAGCTCAGCGACAGGGATAGGTGAGACCCAGTACTTC
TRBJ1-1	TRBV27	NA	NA	CASSLGWANTEAFF	TGTGCCAGCAGTCTCGGATGGGCGAACACTGAAGCTTTCTTT